The 7 T cell receptor beta chains in this list originate from one sample, sequenced in a study of blood T cell repertoires in COVID-19 (dated by TCRdb to 2018 to 2020). The method was the immunoSEQ multiplex PCR assay. TCRdb took over this immuneACCESS table, retaining in-frame rearrangements with V and J assigned. Such tables are incomplete; in checked studies, under half of the missing clones stem from an unresolved V gene, and the remainder is unexplained. Across this sample there are roughly 230,000 clones, with 82% seen only once. Of the sample, around 3.4% falls within the top ten clones. Sequenced input: PBMCs or T cells enriched from blood (not recorded which). These receptors were collected from a woman in her sixties or seventies who had recovered from COVID-19.

The rearrangement uses TRBV5-1 and TRBJ2-1; weak D call: TRBD1 (6 bases). The germline V and J ends were trimmed by 1 base and 5 bases, with 16 bases remaining between them. The CDR3 is 16 residues long. Germline loops: CDR1 SGHRS, CDR2 YFSETQ. For the CDR3, the DNA is TGCGCCAGCAGCTTGTGGCCGACAGGAGAAAACAATGAGCAGTTCTTC. Its translation: CASSLWPTGENNEQFF.

V gene TRBV7-9 combines with J gene TRBJ1-2, with D hard to call. Trimming removed 4 bases at V and 1 base at J, with 7 bases between. The CDR3 spans 13 residues. Germline lookup yields CDR1 SEHNR and CDR2 FQNEAQ (reference sequence). The CDR3 DNA sequence: TGTGCCAGCAGCTCGACTTTTAACTATGGCTACACCTTC. The encoded protein is CASSSTFNYGYTF.

The chain recombines TRBV7-9 with TRBJ2-7; 10 nucleotides align to TRBD2. This CDR3 has 16 residues. CDR1 is SEHNR, CDR2 FQNEAQ, per germline (reference sequence). V dropped 4 bases and J dropped 0; count of bases not matched to a gene: 6. In DNA, the CDR3 is TGTGCCAGCAGCTCCACATGGACTAGCGGCTCCTACGAGCAGTACTTC. Its protein is CASSSTWTSGSYEQYF.

This clone was found a few times. This rearrangement joins TRBV27 to TRBJ1-1; TRBD1 matches 9 bases. Trimming cost V 6 bases and J 4 bases; bases outside gene matches: 6. From germline, CDR1 is MNHEY and CDR2 SMNVEV (reference sequence). This CDR3 contains 14 residues. The CDR3 nucleotides read TGTGCCAGCAGCCTGGACAGGGGAGGCACTGAAGCTTTCTTT. Amino acids: CASSLDRGGTEAFF.

Only one count was recorded for this clone. The rearrangement uses TRBV19 and TRBJ2-7; D unclear. V lost 6 bases to trimming and J lost 6 bases, with 15 bases between them. The CDR3 has 13 residues. Germline V lookup: CDR1 LNHDA, CDR2 SQIVND (reference sequence). The CDR3 bases are TGTGCCAGTAGCACCTCCAGAGGTCGCGAGCAGTACTTC. As protein: CASSTSRGREQYF.

V usage is TRBV2 and J usage is TRBJ2-7, with D possibly matching TRBD1 (6 bases). V was shortened by 10 bases and J by 3 bases, with 16 bases between the two germline ends. CDR1 is SNHLY, CDR2 FYNNEI, per germline. The CDR3 is 13 residues long. The CDR3 region is CAIKQGLGYEQYF. Here the CDR3 DNA reads TGTGCCATAAAGCAGGGGCTCGGCTACGAGCAGTACTTC.

As concerns this clone: Other DNA sequences in this sample translate to the same CDR3. The V gene is TRBV12-5, the J gene TRBJ2-2; 8 nucleotides align to TRBD1. In germline, CDR1 is LGHNT, CDR2 FRNRAP. The CDR3 extends over 15 amino acids. J lost 4 bases, V lost 0 bases, and 1 base had no gene match. CDR3: CASGLVQGGTGELFF. In DNA, the CDR3 is TGTGCTAGTGGTTTGGTACAGGGGGGCACCGGGGAGCTGTTTTTT.